The next 15 T cell receptor beta chains were all read from a single sample in a study of shared clonotypes between healthy human individuals. Sequenced by immunoSEQ multiplex PCR; TCRdb stores in-frame clones only, minus some. The sample contains over a million clones, roughly 96% of which appear only once. Sequencing was performed on naive CD4+ T cells sorted from blood. Subset: CD45RA+ positively selected. The source of these receptors is a man aged 30 to 39 in good health.

The V call is TRBV6-6, the J call TRBJ2-3; perhaps TRBD2 as D (6 bases). Germline values: CDR1 MNHNY, CDR2 SVGAGI (reference sequence). V was clipped by 2 bases and J by 0 bases, with 12 bases between them. CDR3 size: 16 residues. The CDR3 coding sequence is TGTGCCAGCAGTTACAGGGAGCGGGCTAGCACAGATACGCAGTATTTT. Its protein is CASSYRERASTDTQYF.

The V gene is TRBV11-3, the J gene TRBJ2-1, with D hard to call. The CDR3 has 14 amino acids. V was trimmed by 1 base and J by 5 bases, leaving 9 bases between them. The germline V gene encodes CDR1 SGHNT and CDR2 YENEEA. As DNA, the CDR3 is TGTGCCAGCAGCTTAGCCGGTAGTAACAATGAGCAGTTCTTC. Amino acid sequence: CASSLAGSNNEQFF.

The chain combines TRBV14 with TRBJ2-3; possible D gene TRBD2, 5 bases. CDR3 size: 13 residues. The germline V and J ends were trimmed by 4 bases and 6 bases, with 11 bases remaining between them. In germline, CDR1 is SGHDN, CDR2 FVKESK. CDR3 protein: CASSLLGVDTQYF. Here the CDR3 DNA reads TGTGCCAGCAGCCTACTCGGGGTCGATACGCAGTATTTT.

The V call is TRBV5-1, the J call TRBJ2-3; either TRBD1 or TRBD2 may fit D (5 bases each). Per germline, CDR1 SGHRS and CDR2 YFSETQ. The CDR3 totals 13 residues. Trimming pared 3 bases from V and 3 bases from J, leaving 8 bases between. In DNA form, the CDR3 reads TGCGCCAGCAGCTCCGAGGGGACAGATACGCAGTATTTT. Amino acid sequence: CASSSEGTDTQYF.

This chain joins TRBV29-1 and TRBJ1-2; possibly TRBD1 for D (6 bases). V lost 0 bases and J lost 5, with 16 bases in between. CDR1 and CDR2 (germline): SQVTM, ANQGSEA. The CDR3 contains 15 residues. The CDR3 spells CSVEDWGRTGYGYTF. CDR3 DNA: TGCAGCGTTGAAGATTGGGGCCGTACAGGGTATGGCTACACCTTC.

The chain joins TRBV27 to TRBJ1-4; D possibly corresponds to TRBD1 (6 bases). The V and J ends lost 2 bases and 5 bases respectively, with 9 bases between them. The CDR3 sequence is 14 residues long. CDR1 is MNHEY, CDR2 SMNVEV, per germline (reference sequence). CDR3 DNA: TGTGCCAGCAGTTTACTACAGGGCAATGAAAAACTGTTTTTT. This sequence encodes CASSLLQGNEKLFF.

The V gene is TRBV6-5, the J gene TRBJ2-5; TRBD2 agrees at 10 bases. J was trimmed by 4 bases and V by 4 bases; bases with no gene match: 9. This CDR3 has 16 amino acids. Germline V gene sequence: CDR1 MNHEY, CDR2 SVGAGI. CDR3 coding DNA: TGTGCCAGCAGTTCCCTCACACTAGCGGGACGAGAGACCCAGTACTTC. Its protein product is CASSSLTLAGRETQYF.

The V and J genes are TRBV27 and TRBJ1-4; D unresolved. There are 17 residues in the CDR3. Germline values: CDR1 MNHEY, CDR2 SMNVEV (reference sequence). Trimming took 5 bases from V and 2 from J, leaving 18 bases between them. The CDR3, as DNA: TGTGCCAGCAGTCCGTCGTTAGGGAGGGCGACTAATGAAAAACTGTTTTTT. This translates into CASSPSLGRATNEKLFF.

In its sample, this clone was seen once. The gene calls are TRBV19 and TRBJ1-5, with D possibly TRBD1 on 6 matching bases. The V end was cut by 5 bases, the J end by 5 bases, with 10 bases between. The CDR3 length is 13 residues. Looked up from germline, CDR1 is LNHDA and CDR2 is SQIVND (reference sequence). CDR3 sequence (DNA): TGTGCCAGTAGTCCCGAGGGGGATCAGCCCCAGCATTTT. Protein product: CASSPEGDQPQHF.

The J gene is TRBJ2-6, the V gene TRBV28, with D maybe TRBD1 (6 bases). The CDR3 extends over 15 amino acids. The germline V gene encodes CDR1 MDHEN and CDR2 SYDVKM. V was trimmed by 6 bases and J by 1 base, leaving 10 bases between them. CDR3 coding DNA: TGTGCCAGCAGCTTACAGGGTTCTGGGGCCAACGTCCTGACTTTC. This translates into CASSLQGSGANVLTF.

V and J are TRBV6-5 and TRBJ2-7, with 10 bases aligning to TRBD2. This CDR3 is 15 amino acids long. The V gene end was trimmed by 6 bases and the J gene end by 4 bases; junction bases not matched to a gene: 9. The germline gives CDR1 MNHEY, CDR2 SVGAGI. The CDR3: CASRASGTSVYEQYF. CDR3 coding DNA: TGTGCCAGCAGAGCTTCCGGGACTAGCGTTTACGAGCAGTACTTC.

The chain is built from TRBV4-1 and TRBJ2-1; 7 bases line up with TRBD2. The CDR3 spans 15 residues. Trimming took 4 bases from V and 2 from J; bases not matched to a gene: 5. CDR1 is MGHRA and CDR2 is YSYEKL in the germline V gene. The CDR3 sequence: CASSPREWAYNEQFF. CDR3 nucleotides: TGCGCCAGCAGCCCGCGGGAGTGGGCCTACAATGAGCAGTTCTTC.

The chain combines TRBV27 with TRBJ1-5; 7 bases align to TRBD1. CDR1 and CDR2 (germline): MNHEY, SMNVEV (reference sequence). V was pared by 6 bases and J by 5 bases, with 7 bases of the junction left unmatched. CDR3 length: 14 residues. CDR3 bases: TGTGCCAGCAGCCATGACAGGGCACATCAGCCCCAGCATTTT. As protein: CASSHDRAHQPQHF.

V gene TRBV10-2 combines with J gene TRBJ2-7, with D possibly called TRBD1 or TRBD2 (6 bases each). V was pared by 5 bases and J by 3 bases, with 11 bases between. CDR1 WSHSY and CDR2 SAAADI come from the germline V gene. The CDR3 contains 13 residues. The CDR3 DNA is TGCGCCAGCAGTTCAGGAGGGGGCTACGAGCAGTACTTC. Residues: CASSSGGGYEQYF.

The CDR3 reads CASSISTKNIQYF. DNA of the CDR3: TGTGCCAGTAGTATTTCGACTAAAAACATTCAGTACTTC. The chain employs TRBV19 and TRBJ2-4; D gene ambiguous. The V and J ends lost 3 bases and 4 bases respectively, with 7 bases between them. CDR1 is LNHDA, CDR2 SQIVND, per germline (reference sequence). The CDR3 spans 13 residues.